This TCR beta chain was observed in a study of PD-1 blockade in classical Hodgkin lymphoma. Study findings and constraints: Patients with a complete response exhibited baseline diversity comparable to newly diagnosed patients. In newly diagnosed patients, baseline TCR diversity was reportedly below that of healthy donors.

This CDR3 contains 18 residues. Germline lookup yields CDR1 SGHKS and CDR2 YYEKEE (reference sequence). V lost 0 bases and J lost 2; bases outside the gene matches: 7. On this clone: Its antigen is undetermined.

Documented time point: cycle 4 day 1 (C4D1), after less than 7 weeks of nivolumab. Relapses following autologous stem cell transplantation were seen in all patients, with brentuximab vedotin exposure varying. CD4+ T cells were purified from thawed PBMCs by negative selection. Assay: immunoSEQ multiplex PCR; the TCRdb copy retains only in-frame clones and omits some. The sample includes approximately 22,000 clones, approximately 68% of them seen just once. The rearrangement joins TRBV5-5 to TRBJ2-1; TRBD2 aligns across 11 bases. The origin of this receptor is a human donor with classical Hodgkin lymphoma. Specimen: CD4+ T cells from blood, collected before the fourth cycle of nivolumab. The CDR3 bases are TGTGCCAGCAGCTTGGGGAGTCTAGCGGGGGGCACCTACAATGAGCAGTTCTTC. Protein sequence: CASSLGSLAGGTYNEQFF.